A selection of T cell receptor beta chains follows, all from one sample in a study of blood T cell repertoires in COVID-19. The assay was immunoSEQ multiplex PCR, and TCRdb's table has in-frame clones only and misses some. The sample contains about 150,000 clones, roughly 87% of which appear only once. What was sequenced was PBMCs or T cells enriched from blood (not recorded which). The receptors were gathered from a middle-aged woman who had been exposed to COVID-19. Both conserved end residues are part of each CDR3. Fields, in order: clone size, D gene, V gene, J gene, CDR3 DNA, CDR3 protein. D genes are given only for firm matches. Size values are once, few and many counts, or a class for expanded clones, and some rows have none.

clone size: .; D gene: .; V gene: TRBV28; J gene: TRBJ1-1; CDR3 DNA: TGTGCCAGCAGTTCCCTCCAGATGAACACTGAAGCTTTCTTT; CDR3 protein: CASSSLQMNTEAFF
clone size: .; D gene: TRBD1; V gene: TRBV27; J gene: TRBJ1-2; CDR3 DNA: TGTGCCAGCAGTTGGGACAGCAACTATGGCTACACCTTC; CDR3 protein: CASSWDSNYGYTF
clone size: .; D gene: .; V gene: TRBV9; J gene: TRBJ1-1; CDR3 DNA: TGTGCCAGCCGCAGATCAGGGTACTTTACTGAAGCTTTCTTT; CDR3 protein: CASRRSGYFTEAFF
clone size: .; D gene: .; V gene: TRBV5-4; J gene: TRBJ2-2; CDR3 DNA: TGTGCCAGCAGCTCCAGGGGAAGTAATACCGGGGAGCTGTTTTTT; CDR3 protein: CASSSRGSNTGELFF
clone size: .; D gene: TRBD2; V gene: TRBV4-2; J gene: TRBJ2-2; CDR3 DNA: TGTGCCAGCAGCCAAATCCGGACTAGCGGGGGGGAAAACACCGGGGAGCTGTTTTTT; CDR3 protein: CASSQIRTSGGENTGELFF
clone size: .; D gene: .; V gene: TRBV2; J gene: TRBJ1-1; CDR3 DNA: TGTGCCAGCAGTGGGGAGGGTATCGGGTACACTGAAGCTTTCTTT; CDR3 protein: CASSGEGIGYTEAFF
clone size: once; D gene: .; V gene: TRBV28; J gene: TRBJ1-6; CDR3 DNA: TGTGCCAGCAGTTTCGGGAGCTCCTATAATTCACCCCTCCACTTT; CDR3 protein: CASSFGSSYNSPLHF
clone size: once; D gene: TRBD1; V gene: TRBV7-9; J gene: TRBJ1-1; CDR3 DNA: TGTGCCAGCAGCTCGTCACAGGGGGTAGGAACTGAAGCTTTCTTT; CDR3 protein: CASSSSQGVGTEAFF
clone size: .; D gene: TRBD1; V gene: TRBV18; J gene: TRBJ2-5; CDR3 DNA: TGTGCCAGCTCACTCCAGACAGGGGACGAGACCCAGTACTTC; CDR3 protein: CASSLQTGDETQYF
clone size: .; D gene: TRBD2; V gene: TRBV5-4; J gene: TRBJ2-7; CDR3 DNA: TGTGCCAGCAGCTTTCCTAGCGGGAGGGTGAGGGAGCAGTACTTC; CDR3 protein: CASSFPSGRVREQYF
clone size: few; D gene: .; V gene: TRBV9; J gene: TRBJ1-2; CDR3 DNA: TGTGCCAGCAGCGTAACCGCGGGTTTAGGCCTCAACTATGGCTACACCTTC; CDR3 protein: CASSVTAGLGLNYGYTF
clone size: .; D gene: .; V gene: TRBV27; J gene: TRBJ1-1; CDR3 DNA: TGTGCCAGCAGTTTATCCGGGACACCGAACACTGAAGCTTTCTTT; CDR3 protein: CASSLSGTPNTEAFF
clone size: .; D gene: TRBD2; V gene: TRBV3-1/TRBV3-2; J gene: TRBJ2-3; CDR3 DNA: TGTGCCAGCAGCCGGGGACTAGCGGGGGGGCCCGGCACAGATACGCAGTATTTT; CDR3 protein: CASSRGLAGGPGTDTQYF
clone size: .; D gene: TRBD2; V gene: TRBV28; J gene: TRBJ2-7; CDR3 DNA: TGTGCCAGCAGTGGTCTCGGGGGGGACTACGAGCAGTACTTC; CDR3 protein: CASSGLGGDYEQYF
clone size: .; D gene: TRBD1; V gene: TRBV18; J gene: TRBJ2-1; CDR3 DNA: TGTGCCAGCTCACGGGGACAGGGAAGTGGTGAGCAGTTCTTC; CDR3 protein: CASSRGQGSGEQFF
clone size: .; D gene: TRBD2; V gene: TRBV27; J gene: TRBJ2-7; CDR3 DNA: TGTGCCAGCAGTTTGGGCGGGGGGTTTGGCGAGCAGTACTTC; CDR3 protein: CASSLGGGFGEQYF
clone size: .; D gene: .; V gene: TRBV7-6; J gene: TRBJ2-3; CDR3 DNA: TGTGCCAGCAGCTTAGCGGGGCAGGGCGCAGATACGCAGTATTTT; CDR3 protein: CASSLAGQGADTQYF
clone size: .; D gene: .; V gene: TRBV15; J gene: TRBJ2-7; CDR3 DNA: TGTGCCACCAGCCGGGACAAAACCTACGAGCAGTACTTC; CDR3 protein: CATSRDKTYEQYF
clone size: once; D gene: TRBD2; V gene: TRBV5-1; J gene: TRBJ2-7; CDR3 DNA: TGCGCCAGCAGCTTGGCCCCGGGACTAGCGGGCAGCTCCTACGAGCAGTACTTC; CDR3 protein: CASSLAPGLAGSSYEQYF
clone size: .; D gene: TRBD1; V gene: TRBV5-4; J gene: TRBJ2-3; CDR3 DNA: TGTGCCAGCAGCCTGGGACAGGGGGCTCGCACAGATACGCAGTATTTT; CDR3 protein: CASSLGQGARTDTQYF
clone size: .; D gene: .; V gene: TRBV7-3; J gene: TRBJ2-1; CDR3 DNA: TGTGCCAGCAGCTTAGTAGCGGCTACACCCAATGAGCAGTTCTTC; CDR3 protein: CASSLVAATPNEQFF
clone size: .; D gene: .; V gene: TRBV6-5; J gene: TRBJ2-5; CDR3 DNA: TGTGCCAGCAGTTTGGGGGCCGGCGAGACCCAGTACTTC; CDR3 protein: CASSLGAGETQYF
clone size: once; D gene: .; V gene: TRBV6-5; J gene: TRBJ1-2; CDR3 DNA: TGTGCCAGCAAGGTACAGGGTCGGAGCGGCTACACCTTC; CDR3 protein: CASKVQGRSGYTF
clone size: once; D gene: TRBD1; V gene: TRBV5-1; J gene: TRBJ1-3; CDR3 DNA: TGCGCCAGCAGCTGGGGACAGGCTCAAGGAAACACCATATATTTT; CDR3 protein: CASSWGQAQGNTIYF
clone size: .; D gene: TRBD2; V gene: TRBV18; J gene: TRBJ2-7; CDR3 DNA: TGTGCCAGCTCACCCGCTAGCGGGAGGCAGAACGAGCAGTACTTC; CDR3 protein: CASSPASGRQNEQYF
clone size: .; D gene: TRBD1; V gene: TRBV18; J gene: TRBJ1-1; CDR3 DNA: TGTGCCAGCTCAAACTTACAGGGGGAAGCTTTCTTT; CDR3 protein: CASSNLQGEAFF
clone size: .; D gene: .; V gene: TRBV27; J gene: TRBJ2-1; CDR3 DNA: TGTGCCAGCAGCCTAAGGGGGAATTTGTCCCAGTTCTTC; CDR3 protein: CASSLRGNLSQFF
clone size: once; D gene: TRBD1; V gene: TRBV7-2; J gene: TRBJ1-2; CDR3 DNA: TGTGCCAGCAGCGAGGGACAGGGGCTTGGCTACACCTTC; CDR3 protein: CASSEGQGLGYTF
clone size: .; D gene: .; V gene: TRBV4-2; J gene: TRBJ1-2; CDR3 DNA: TGTGCCAGCAGCCAAGTTGGAGGGGTCTATGGCTACACCTTC; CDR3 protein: CASSQVGGVYGYTF
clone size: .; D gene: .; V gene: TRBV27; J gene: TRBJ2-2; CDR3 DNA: TGTGCCAGCAGTTTCGTGGGAGCGGACACCGGGGAGCTGTTTTTT; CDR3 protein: CASSFVGADTGELFF
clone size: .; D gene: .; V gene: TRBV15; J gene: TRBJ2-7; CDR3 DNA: TGTGCCACCAGCACAAATCAGGGATACGAGCAGTACTTC; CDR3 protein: CATSTNQGYEQYF
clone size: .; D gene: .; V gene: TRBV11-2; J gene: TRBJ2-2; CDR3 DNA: TGTGCCAGCAGCTTAGATCGAAGTGGGCGGGGTGTCGGGGAGCTGTTTTTT; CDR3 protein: CASSLDRSGRGVGELFF
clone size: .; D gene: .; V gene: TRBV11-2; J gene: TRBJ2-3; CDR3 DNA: TGTGCCAGCAGCTTAGATGGCCTAGCTCGGGATACGCAGTATTTT; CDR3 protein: CASSLDGLARDTQYF
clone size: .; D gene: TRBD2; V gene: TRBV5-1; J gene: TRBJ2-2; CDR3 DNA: TGCGCCAGCAGCTTTTGGAGCGGGGGGCGATCGAACACCGGGGAGCTGTTTTTT; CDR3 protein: CASSFWSGGRSNTGELFF
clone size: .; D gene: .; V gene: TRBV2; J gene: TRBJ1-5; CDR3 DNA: TGTGCCAGCAGGGGGGGAGGGCTCAATCAGCCCCAGCATTTT; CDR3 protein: CASRGGGLNQPQHF
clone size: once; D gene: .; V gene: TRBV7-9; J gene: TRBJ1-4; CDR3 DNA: TGTGCCAGCAGCCAAGGAGGGGCGCGCGGGGAAAAACTGTTTTTT; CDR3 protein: CASSQGGARGEKLFF
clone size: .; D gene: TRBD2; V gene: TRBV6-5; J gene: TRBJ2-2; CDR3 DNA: TGTGCCAGCAGTACGGGGGGGCTAGCGGTCGGGGAGCTGTTTTTT; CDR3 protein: CASSTGGLAVGELFF
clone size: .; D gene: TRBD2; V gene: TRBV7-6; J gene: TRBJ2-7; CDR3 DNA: TGTGCCAGCAGCCTGGGACTAGCGGGGGGTGAGCAGTACTTC; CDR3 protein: CASSLGLAGGEQYF
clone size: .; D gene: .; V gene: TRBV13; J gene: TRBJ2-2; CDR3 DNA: TGTGCCAGCGGTAAGAGCGGGCCGAACACCGGGGAGCTGTTTTTT; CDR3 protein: CASGKSGPNTGELFF
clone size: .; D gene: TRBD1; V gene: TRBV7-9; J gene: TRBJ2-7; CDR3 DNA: TGTGCCAGCAGCTGGCCGGGACAGGGGAAGAACGAGCAGTACTTC; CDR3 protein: CASSWPGQGKNEQYF
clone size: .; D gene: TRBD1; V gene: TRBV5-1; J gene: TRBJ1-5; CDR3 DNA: TGCGCCAGCAGCTTGGGACAGGGCGGGCAGCCCCAGCATTTT; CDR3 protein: CASSLGQGGQPQHF
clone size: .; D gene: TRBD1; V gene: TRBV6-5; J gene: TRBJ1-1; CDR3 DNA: TGTGCCAGCAGTTCCCGACAGGGGAACACTGAAGCTTTCTTT; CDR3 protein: CASSSRQGNTEAFF
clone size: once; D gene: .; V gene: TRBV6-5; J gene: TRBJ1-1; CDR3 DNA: TGTGCCAGCAGTTACCGACAGTCCACTGAAGCTTTCTTT; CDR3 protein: CASSYRQSTEAFF
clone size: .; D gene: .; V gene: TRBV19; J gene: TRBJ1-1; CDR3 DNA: TGTGCCAGTAGTATTGATGCCGCCCAGAGGACTGAAGCTTTCTTT; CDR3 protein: CASSIDAAQRTEAFF
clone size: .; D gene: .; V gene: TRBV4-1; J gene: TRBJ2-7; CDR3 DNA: TGCGCCAGCAGCCAAGAATTAGGGGCGCTTGGGTACGAGCAGTACTTC; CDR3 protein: CASSQELGALGYEQYF
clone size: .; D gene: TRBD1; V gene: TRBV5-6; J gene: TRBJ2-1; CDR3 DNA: TGTGCCAGCAGCAAACAGGGGATGGGTGAGCAGTTCTTC; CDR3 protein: CASSKQGMGEQFF
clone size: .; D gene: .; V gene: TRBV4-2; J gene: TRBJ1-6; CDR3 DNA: TGTGCCAGCAGCCTAACGGACAGTGCGAAGTCACCCCTCCACTTT; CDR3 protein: CASSLTDSAKSPLHF
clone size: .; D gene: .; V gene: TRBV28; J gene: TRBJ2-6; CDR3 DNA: TGTGCCAGCAGCAATACAGGGAACCCTGGGGCCAACGTCCTGACTTTC; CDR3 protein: CASSNTGNPGANVLTF
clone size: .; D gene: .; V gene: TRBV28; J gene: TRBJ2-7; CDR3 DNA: TGTGCCAGCAGCCGAGCCCCGAGCGGGCAGTACTTC; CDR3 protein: CASSRAPSGQYF
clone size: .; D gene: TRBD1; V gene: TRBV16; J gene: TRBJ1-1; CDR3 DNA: TGTGCCAGCAGCCAATCGGGACAGGGATATAGGACTGAAGCTTTCTTT; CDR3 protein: CASSQSGQGYRTEAFF
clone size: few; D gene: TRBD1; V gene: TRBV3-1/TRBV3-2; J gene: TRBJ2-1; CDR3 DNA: TGTGCCAGCGGACGGACGGCAGGGGGTTTGTCCTACAATGAGCAGTTCTTC; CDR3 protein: CASGRTAGGLSYNEQFF
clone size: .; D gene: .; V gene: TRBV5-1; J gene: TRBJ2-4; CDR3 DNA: TGCGCCAGCAGGAATCGGGATTTCAAAAACATTCAGTACTTC; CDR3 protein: CASRNRDFKNIQYF
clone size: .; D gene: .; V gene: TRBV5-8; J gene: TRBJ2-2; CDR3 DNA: TGTGCCAGCACCCCGTTGGTGCGGGGGAACACCGGGGAGCTGTTTTTT; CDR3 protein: CASTPLVRGNTGELFF
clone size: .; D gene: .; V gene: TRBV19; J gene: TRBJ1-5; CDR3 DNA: TGTGCCAGTAGTACCCGGCGGGGCGGCTCCAATCAGCCCCAGCATTTT; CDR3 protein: CASSTRRGGSNQPQHF
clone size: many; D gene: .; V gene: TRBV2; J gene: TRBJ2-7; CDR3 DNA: TGTGCCAGCAGTGAACGCGGCCGCGTCGAGCAGTACTTC; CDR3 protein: CASSERGRVEQYF
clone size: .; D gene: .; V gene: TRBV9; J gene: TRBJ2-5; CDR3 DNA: TGTGCCAGCAGCGTAGGGGGGGGCCGGGAGACCCAGTACTTC; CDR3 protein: CASSVGGGRETQYF
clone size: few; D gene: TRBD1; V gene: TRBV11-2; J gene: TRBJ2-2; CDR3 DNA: TGTGCCAGCAGCTCCGGACAGGGGGCGACCGGGGAGCTGTTTTTT; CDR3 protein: CASSSGQGATGELFF
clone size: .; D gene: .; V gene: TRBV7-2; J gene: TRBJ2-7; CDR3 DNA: TGTGCCAGCAGAGCGGGTCCAAGTCCCTACGAGCAGTACTTC; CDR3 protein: CASRAGPSPYEQYF